Following are 12 T cell receptor beta chains from one sample sequenced in a study of T-cell memory formation after mild COVID-19. TCRdb reprocessed the 5' RACE reads with MiXCR, giving one entry per CDR3 protein. This sample yields nearly 350,000 distinct CDR3 sequences, of which 13% are seen a single time; about a fifth belongs to the top ten. The sequencing input was PBMCs or a T cell subset sorted from them (not recorded which). Receptors were obtained from a man between 18 and 35 years old who had mild COVID-19 (a few samples of this study predate the infection). Cell type and time point are not known.

In its sample, this clonotype was seen many times. J is TRBJ2-1 and V is TRBV11-3; possible D gene TRBD1, 6 bases. This CDR3 contains 15 residues. Germline V lookup: CDR1 SGHNT, CDR2 YENEEA. V lost 5 bases and J lost 3, with 14 bases in between. The CDR3 nucleotides are TGTGCCAGCAGCCAAAAACAGGGAGACTACAATGAGCAGTTCTTC. This translates into CASSQKQGDYNEQFF.

This clonotype was detected a few times. The chain links TRBV4-3 to TRBJ2-7; D not certain. V was pared by 4 bases and J by 4 bases, with 14 bases between. CDR1 LGHNA and CDR2 YSLEER come from the germline V gene. The CDR3 extends over 14 amino acids. CDR3 nucleotides: TGCGCCAGCAGCCCCTGGGTGTTACATTACGAGCAGTACTTC. Its protein is CASSPWVLHYEQYF.

This sequence joins TRBV19 and TRBJ2-1, with D tentatively TRBD1 (5 bases). Per germline, CDR1 LNHDA and CDR2 SQIVND (reference sequence). Between the trimmed V and J ends, which lost 5 bases and 6 bases, there was a span of 20 bases. This CDR3 region has 16 residues. The CDR3 DNA is TGTGCCAGTAGTGTCTCAACAGGCTATGTTTTCAATGAGCAGTTCTTC. This encodes CASSVSTGYVFNEQFF.

This clonotype was seen a few times. This chain joins TRBV5-1 and TRBJ2-1; D not certain. The germline V gene has CDR1 SGHRS and CDR2 YFSETQ. V was clipped by 0 bases and J by 9 bases, with 13 bases between them. The CDR3 extends over 14 amino acids. The CDR3 region is CASSLGLLGVEQFF. CDR3 bases: TGCGCCAGCAGCTTGGGACTGCTTGGGGTTGAGCAGTTCTTC.

This rearrangement joins TRBV5-4 to TRBJ2-5; D gene unclear. The V end lost 2 bases, the J end lost 5 bases, and 10 bases lay between the germline ends. The CDR3 has 13 amino acids. The germline gives CDR1 SGHNT, CDR2 YYREEE (reference sequence). For the CDR3, the DNA is TGTGCCAGCAGCTTAACCCCCCGGGAGACCCAGTACTTC. It yields the protein CASSLTPRETQYF.

This clonotype was observed a few times. The chain uses TRBV3-2 and TRBJ1-5; TRBD1, the table's D call, lacks a check against the DNA. TRBV3-2 is tagged as a pseudogene. The CDR3 loop spans 14 amino acids. Written as DNA, the CDR3 is TGTGCCAGCAGCCGGACAGGGTCCCATCAGCCCCAGCATTTT. Protein: CASSRTGSHQPQHF.

On this clonotype itself: An end of the junction does not agree with germline; a read error may underlie this. This rearrangement joins TRBV6-2 or TRBV6-3 to TRBJ1-5; D is unresolved. This CDR3 spans 13 amino acids. Germline assignment: CDR1 MNHEY and CDR2 SVGEGT. As DNA, the CDR3 is TGTGCCACGAAGGACGGACGAAATCAGCCCCAGAATTTT. It specifies CATKDGRNQPQNF.

In its sample, this clonotype was seen a few times. The chain couples TRBV20-1 to TRBJ2-2; D remains unclear. CDR3 length: 14 residues. The germline CDR1 and CDR2 sequences are DFQATT and SNEGSKA (reference sequence). V lost 0 bases and J 5 bases, leaving 10 bases between the germline ends. The CDR3: CSAREGSATGELFF. In DNA, the CDR3 is TGCAGTGCTAGAGAGGGTAGTGCGACCGGGGAGCTGTTTTTT.

This clonotype appeared many times. The V call is TRBV30, the J call TRBJ2-1; no definite D call. Germline CDR1 GTSNPN, CDR2 SVGIG (reference sequence). CDR3 length: 13 residues. V was clipped by 4 bases and J by 4 bases, with 11 bases between them. The CDR3 DNA follows: TGTGCCTGGATGGGTCAGGAATACAATGAGCAGTTCTTC. Protein: CAWMGQEYNEQFF.

This clonotype was detected only a few times. The V call is TRBV6-5, the J call TRBJ1-4, with no clear D. Deletions cut 8 bases from V and 0 bases from J, with 22 bases between. This CDR3 spans 18 amino acids. Germline V gene sequence: CDR1 MNHEY, CDR2 SVGAGI. CDR3 sequence reads: CASGRSGGVTATNEKLFF. Here the CDR3 DNA reads TGTGCCAGCGGGAGGAGCGGCGGAGTAACTGCAACTAATGAAAAACTGTTTTTT.

The chain's CDR3 is CASSSGLLNIQYF. The CDR3 DNA reads TGTGCCAGCAGTTCCGGGCTCCTAAACATTCAGTACTTC. This chain joins TRBV6-2 or TRBV6-3 and TRBJ2-4, with unresolved D. V was shortened by 4 bases and J by 6 bases, with 10 bases between the two germline ends. This CDR3 is built from 13 residues. Germline loops: CDR1 MNHEY, CDR2 SVGEGT.

The rearrangement links TRBV5-1 to TRBJ1-2; 9 nucleotides align to TRBD1. The V segment lost 5 bases and the J segment 4 bases; nucleotides outside the gene matches: 9. The CDR3 covers 15 residues. CDR1 is SGHRS and CDR2 is YFSETQ in the germline V gene. The CDR3 bases are TGCGCCAGCAGAATGCAGCCGGACAGGGGCTATGGCTACACCTTC. The encoded protein is CASRMQPDRGYGYTF.